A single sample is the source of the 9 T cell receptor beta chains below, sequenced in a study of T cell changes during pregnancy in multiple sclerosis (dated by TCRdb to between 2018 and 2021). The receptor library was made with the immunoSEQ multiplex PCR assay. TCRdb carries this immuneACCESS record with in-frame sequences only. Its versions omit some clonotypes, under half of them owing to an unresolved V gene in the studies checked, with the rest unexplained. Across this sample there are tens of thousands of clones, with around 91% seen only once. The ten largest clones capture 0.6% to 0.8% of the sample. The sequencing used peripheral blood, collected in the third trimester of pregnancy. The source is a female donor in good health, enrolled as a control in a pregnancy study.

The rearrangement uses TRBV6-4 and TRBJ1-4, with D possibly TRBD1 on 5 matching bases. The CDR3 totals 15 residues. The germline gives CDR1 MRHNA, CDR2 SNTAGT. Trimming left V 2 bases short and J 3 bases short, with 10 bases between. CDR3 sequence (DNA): TGTGCCAGCAGTGACCAAGGGGCGCCTAATGAAAAACTGTTTTTT. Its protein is CASSDQGAPNEKLFF.

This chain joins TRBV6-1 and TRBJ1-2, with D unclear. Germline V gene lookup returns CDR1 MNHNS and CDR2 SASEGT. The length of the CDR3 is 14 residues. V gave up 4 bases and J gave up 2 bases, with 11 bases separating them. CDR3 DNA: TGTGCCAGCAGTGCACTCCGAGGAAACTATGGCTACACCTTC. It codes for CASSALRGNYGYTF.

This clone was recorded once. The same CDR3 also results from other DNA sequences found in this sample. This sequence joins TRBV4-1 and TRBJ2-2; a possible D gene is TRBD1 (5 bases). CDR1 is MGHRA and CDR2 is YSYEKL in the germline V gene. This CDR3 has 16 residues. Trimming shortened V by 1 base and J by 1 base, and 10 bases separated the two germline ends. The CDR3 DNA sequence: TGCGCCAGCAGCCAAGGGGGCAGGGTGAACACCGGGGAGCTGTTTTTT. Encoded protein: CASSQGGRVNTGELFF.

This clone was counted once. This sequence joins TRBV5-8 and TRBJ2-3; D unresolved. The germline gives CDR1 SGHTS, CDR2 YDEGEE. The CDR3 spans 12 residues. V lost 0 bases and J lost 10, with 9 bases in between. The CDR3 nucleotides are TGTGCCAGCAGCTTGGCGGTGATAGCGCAGTATTTT. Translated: CASSLAVIAQYF.

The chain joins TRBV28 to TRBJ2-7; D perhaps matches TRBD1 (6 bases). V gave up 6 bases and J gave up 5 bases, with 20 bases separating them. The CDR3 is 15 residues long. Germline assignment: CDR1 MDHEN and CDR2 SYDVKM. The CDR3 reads CASSPGGRGNHEQYF. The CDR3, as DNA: TGTGCCAGCAGCCCAGGTGGCAGGGGTAACCACGAGCAGTACTTC.

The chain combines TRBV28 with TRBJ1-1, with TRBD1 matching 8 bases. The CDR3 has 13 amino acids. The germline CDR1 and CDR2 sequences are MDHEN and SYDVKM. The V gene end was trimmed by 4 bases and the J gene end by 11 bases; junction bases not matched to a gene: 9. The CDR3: CASSSYRDRSAFF. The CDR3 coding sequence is TGTGCCAGCAGTTCATACCGGGACAGGTCCGCTTTCTTT.

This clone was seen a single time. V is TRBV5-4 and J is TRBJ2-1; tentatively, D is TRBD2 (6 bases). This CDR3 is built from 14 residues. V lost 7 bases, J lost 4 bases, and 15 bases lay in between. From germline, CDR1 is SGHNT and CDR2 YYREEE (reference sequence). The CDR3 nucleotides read TGTGCCAGCCACCTGGGGGAGGATTACAATGAGCAGTTCTTC. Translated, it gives CASHLGEDYNEQFF.

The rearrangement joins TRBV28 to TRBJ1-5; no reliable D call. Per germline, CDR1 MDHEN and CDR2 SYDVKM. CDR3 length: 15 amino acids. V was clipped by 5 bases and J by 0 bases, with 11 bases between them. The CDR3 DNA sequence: TGTGCCAGCAGTCCTACAGTGGTTAGCAATCAGCCCCAGCATTTT. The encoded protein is CASSPTVVSNQPQHF.

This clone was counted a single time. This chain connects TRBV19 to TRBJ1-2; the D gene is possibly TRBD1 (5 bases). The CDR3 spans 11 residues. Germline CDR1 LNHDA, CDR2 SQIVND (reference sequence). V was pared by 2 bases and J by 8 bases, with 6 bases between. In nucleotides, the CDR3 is TGTGCCAGTAGTATAAGGGGAGGCTACACCTTC. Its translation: CASSIRGGYTF.